Below, 9 T cell receptor beta chains from the same sample are listed, as sequenced in a study of T-cell reconstitution after alpha-beta-depleted transplantation in children. Molecular barcoding with unique molecular identifiers was used for the TCRbeta library. TCRdb used MiXCR to reprocess the PCR reads, holding one entry per CDR3 protein. In the table there are 120,000 to 150,000 distinct CDR3 sequences, 8.8% of which are singletons. The specimen comprised PBMCs, mostly from graft donor cells, sampled 180 days after TCRalphabeta/CD19-depleted stem cell transplant. The source of these receptors is a female patient between 2 and 15 years old who had a stem cell transplant for congenital amegakaryocytic thrombocytopenia, so the T cells may come from the graft donor.

This clonotype was observed at least ten times. CDR3 loop: CASSLLHGRGYVVSPLHF. In DNA, the CDR3 is TGTGCCAGCAGTTTACTCCACGGTAGGGGGTATGTTGTTTCACCCCTCCACTTT. The rearrangement links TRBV28 to TRBJ1-6, with D maybe TRBD1 (6 bases). Germline CDR1 is MDHEN and CDR2 is SYDVKM. Trimming removed 2 bases from V and 9 bases from J, with 23 bases in between. The length of the CDR3 is 18 residues. Full variable domain (remainder filled in from reference TRBV28 and TRBJ1-6): DVKVTQSSRYLVKRTGEKVFLECVQDMDHENMFWYRQDPGLGLRLIYFSYDVKMKEKGDIPEGYSVSREKKERFSLILESASTNQTSMYLCASSLLHGRGYVVSPLHFGNGTRLTVT.

This clonotype came up many times. V gene TRBV20-1 combines with J gene TRBJ2-1; TRBD1 aligns across 8 bases. Trimming at V came to 1 base and at J to 7 bases, leaving 0 bases not matched to a gene. The germline V gene encodes CDR1 DFQATT and CDR2 SNEGSKA (reference sequence). CDR3 length: 12 amino acids. The CDR3 loop is CSARGTGNEQFF. The CDR3 DNA reads TGCAGTGCTAGAGGGACAGGGAATGAGCAGTTCTTC.

The chain couples TRBV12-3 or TRBV12-4 to TRBJ1-4; 8 positions match TRBD1. With 1 base clipped from V and 7 bases from J, the junction kept 2 bases outside the gene matches. The CDR3 loop spans 14 amino acids. The CDR3 DNA reads TGTGCCAGCAGTTTAGACAGGGGGTTTGAAAAACTGTTTTTT. It specifies CASSLDRGFEKLFF.

V and J are TRBV7-8 and TRBJ1-5, with a possible D match to TRBD1 (6 bases). Germline CDR1 is SGHVS and CDR2 is FQNEAQ. The CDR3 contains 15 residues. Trimming shortened V by 3 bases and J by 3 bases, and 12 bases separated the two germline ends. DNA of the CDR3: TGTGCCAGCAGCTTTAACAGGGCAAACAATCAGCCCCAGCATTTT. Amino acid sequence: CASSFNRANNQPQHF.

This clonotype was observed a handful of times. The V gene is TRBV28, the J gene TRBJ2-7; D is undetermined. The CDR3 has 11 amino acids. The V gene lost 4 bases and the J gene lost 3 bases, with 4 bases spanning the gap. Germline lookup yields CDR1 MDHEN and CDR2 SYDVKM. The CDR3 is CASSSDYEQYF. CDR3 coding DNA: TGTGCCAGCAGTTCGGACTACGAGCAGTACTTC.

This clonotype was counted many times. The rearrangement uses TRBV20-1 and TRBJ2-7, with D possibly being TRBD2 (5 bases). The ends were cut back, 0 bases at V and 2 bases at J, with 20 bases in the middle. CDR3 length: 17 amino acids. CDR1 is DFQATT, CDR2 SNEGSKA, per germline (reference sequence). CDR3 sequence: CSARDRRMAGRPYEQYF. DNA of the CDR3: TGCAGTGCTAGAGATAGGAGGATGGCGGGTCGGCCCTACGAGCAGTACTTC.

This clonotype has ten or more counts. The chain carries TRBV5-1 and TRBJ2-3; D unresolved. Trimming took off 0 bases at V and 5 bases at J, with 10 bases between the two ends. This CDR3 spans 14 amino acids. Germline V gene lookup returns CDR1 SGHRS and CDR2 YFSETQ. CDR3 bases: TGCGCCAGCAGCTTGGACCATACGATAGATACGCAGTATTTT. Protein sequence: CASSLDHTIDTQYF.

The sample holds a few counts of this clonotype. The chain uses TRBV20-1 and TRBJ2-7; the match to TRBD1 covers 10 bases. J gave up 0 bases and V 3 bases, and 8 bases lay outside the gene matches. This CDR3 contains 16 residues. CDR1 DFQATT and CDR2 SNEGSKA come from the germline V gene (reference sequence). The CDR3 here is CSARGDRGPTSYEQYF. CDR3 in DNA: TGCAGTGCTAGGGGGGACAGGGGCCCGACCTCCTACGAGCAGTACTTC.

This clonotype was detected ten times or more. The rearrangement uses TRBV5-1 and TRBJ2-1; D is unresolved. V lost 0 bases to trimming and J lost 5 bases, with 6 bases between them. Looked up from germline, CDR1 is SGHRS and CDR2 is YFSETQ. CDR3 size: 13 residues. The CDR3 bases are TGCGCCAGCAGCTTGGGGGCCCACAATGAGCAGTTCTTC. Translated, it gives CASSLGAHNEQFF. Together with reference TRBV5-1 and TRBJ2-1, the CDR3 gives the full variable domain: KAGVTQTPRYLIKTRGQQVTLSCSPISGHRSVSWYQQTPGQGLQFLFEYFSETQRNKGNFPGRFSGRQFSNSRSEMNVSTLELGDSALYLCASSLGAHNEQFFGPGTRLTVL.